This TCR beta chain originates from a study of T cells after yellow fever vaccination. TCRdb re-called the 5' RACE reads with MiXCR, one entry per CDR3 protein. This repertoire shows a few hundred thousand distinct CDR3 sequences, about a sixth found once; its top ten account for roughly 17%. The CDR3 consists of 15 residues. Germline V gives CDR1 KGHDR, CDR2 SFDVKD. Trimming took off 4 bases at V and 0 bases at J, with 9 bases between the two ends. The sequences come from PBMCs, collected 5 to 6 days after the first yellow fever vaccination. The sequence derives from a man younger than 35 who received the YFV17D yellow fever vaccine. The chain combines TRBV24-1 with TRBJ2-1, with D tentatively TRBD2 (5 bases). CDR3 amino acids: CATSESGSSYNEQFF. For the CDR3, the DNA is TGTGCCACCAGTGAATCGGGGAGCTCCTACAATGAGCAGTTCTTC.